Each of the 2 T cell receptor beta chains below was sequenced from the same sample in a study of beta chain features in type 1 diabetes. The entirety of the isolated RNA underwent reverse transcription, so expressed TCRB transcripts were sequenced. Assay used: immunoSEQ multiplex PCR; TCRdb lists only in-frame clones, some missing. The data show about 160,000 clones, 7.5% to 9.5% seen once. The sequencing input was central memory CD4+ T cells from blood. These receptors all stem from a young woman in good health.

The J gene is TRBJ2-3, the V gene TRBV6-5; D perhaps matches TRBD2 (6 bases). In germline, CDR1 is MNHEY, CDR2 SVGAGI. Trimming stripped 3 bases from V and 4 bases from J, with 17 bases between. This CDR3 spans 16 amino acids. CDR3 in amino acids: CASSYLVAAGPDTQYF. CDR3 nucleotide sequence: TGTGCCAGCAGTTATTTGGTTGCGGCGGGGCCAGATACGCAGTATTTT.

The chain carries TRBV5-1 and TRBJ2-7; D is unresolved. In germline, CDR1 is SGHRS, CDR2 YFSETQ. This CDR3 region has 14 residues. The V end was cut by 0 bases, the J end by 1 base, with 8 bases between. The CDR3 DNA reads TGCGCCAGCAGCTTGGGTGCGGCTTCCTACGAGCAGTACTTC. This sequence encodes CASSLGAASYEQYF.